The rows below give T cell receptor beta chains drawn from one sample of a study of cytomegalovirus exposure and HLA in healthy donors. Clones were sequenced by immunoSEQ multiplex PCR, and TCRdb holds only the in-frame ones, with some missing. The table has 50,000 to 60,000 clones, over 70% seen once; the top ten hold roughly 2.9%. Sequencing used PBMCs. Every receptor here comes from a man younger than 30 in good health and CMV-seronegative. The CDR3 runs from the conserved cysteine through the conserved F or W. D genes are given only for firm matches. Clone size is shown for a subset of rows, as once, few, many or a class of expanded clone.

cdr3_length: 13; v_call: TRBV30; j_call: TRBJ1-1; clone_size: .; d_call: .; cdr3_nt: TGTGCCTGGCTCCCCAGGGAGGTAGCTGAAGCTTTCTTT; cdr3_aa: CAWLPREVAEAFF
cdr3_length: 13; v_call: TRBV28; j_call: TRBJ2-5; clone_size: .; d_call: .; cdr3_nt: TGTGCCAGCAGTTCCTTAGCCCCAGAGACCCAGTACTTC; cdr3_aa: CASSSLAPETQYF
cdr3_length: 16; v_call: TRBV10-3; j_call: TRBJ2-1; clone_size: .; d_call: TRBD1; cdr3_nt: TGTGCCATCGTGGACAGGGTCAAGAACTCCTACAATGAGCAGTTCTTC; cdr3_aa: CAIVDRVKNSYNEQFF
cdr3_length: 13; v_call: TRBV10-3; j_call: TRBJ2-7; clone_size: .; d_call: TRBD1; cdr3_nt: TGTGCCATCACCAAGGACAGGTCCTACGAGCAGTACTTC; cdr3_aa: CAITKDRSYEQYF
cdr3_length: 14; v_call: TRBV7-9; j_call: TRBJ1-1; clone_size: .; d_call: .; cdr3_nt: TGTGCCAGCAGCTCTAACGCAGGGAACACTGAAGCTTTCTTT; cdr3_aa: CASSSNAGNTEAFF
cdr3_length: 13; v_call: TRBV5-4; j_call: TRBJ1-2; clone_size: .; d_call: .; cdr3_nt: TGTGCCAGCAGCTTGACAGCTAACTATGGCTACACCTTC; cdr3_aa: CASSLTANYGYTF
cdr3_length: 10; v_call: TRBV20-1; j_call: TRBJ1-1; clone_size: once; d_call: .; cdr3_nt: TGCAAAGGAGCGAACACTGAAGCTTTCTTT; cdr3_aa: CKGANTEAFF
cdr3_length: 14; v_call: TRBV6-5; j_call: TRBJ2-2; clone_size: .; d_call: TRBD1; cdr3_nt: TGTGCCAGCAGGATACAGGGGGGCTCCGGGGAGCTGTTTTTT; cdr3_aa: CASRIQGGSGELFF
cdr3_length: 12; v_call: TRBV28; j_call: TRBJ1-2; clone_size: .; d_call: .; cdr3_nt: TGTGCCAGCACCCCTAGCCCTCTTGGCTACACCTTC; cdr3_aa: CASTPSPLGYTF
cdr3_length: 15; v_call: TRBV4-3; j_call: TRBJ1-2; clone_size: .; d_call: TRBD1; cdr3_nt: TGCGCCAGCAGCCAAGATGACAGGGGAAACTATGGCTACACCTTC; cdr3_aa: CASSQDDRGNYGYTF
cdr3_length: 16; v_call: TRBV7-2; j_call: TRBJ1-2; clone_size: .; d_call: TRBD1; cdr3_nt: TGTGCCAGCAGCTTGGGGGGACAGGGGACGGCGGGAGGCTACACCTTC; cdr3_aa: CASSLGGQGTAGGYTF
cdr3_length: 15; v_call: TRBV7-2; j_call: TRBJ1-4; clone_size: .; d_call: TRBD1; cdr3_nt: TGTGCCAGCAGCTTCGACAGGGGTATGAGTGAAAAACTGTTTTTT; cdr3_aa: CASSFDRGMSEKLFF
cdr3_length: 14; v_call: TRBV28; j_call: TRBJ2-7; clone_size: .; d_call: .; cdr3_nt: TGTGCCAGCAGTTCGCGACTTACACCCTACGAGCAGTACTTC; cdr3_aa: CASSSRLTPYEQYF
cdr3_length: 13; v_call: TRBV30; j_call: TRBJ2-1; clone_size: .; d_call: TRBD2; cdr3_nt: TGTGCCTGGTCGCTAGCGGTATACAATGAGCAGTTCTTC; cdr3_aa: CAWSLAVYNEQFF
cdr3_length: 15; v_call: TRBV5-4; j_call: TRBJ2-1; clone_size: few; d_call: TRBD2; cdr3_nt: TGTGCCAGCAGCACACGGACTAGCGGGTACAATGAGCAGTTCTTC; cdr3_aa: CASSTRTSGYNEQFF
cdr3_length: 16; v_call: TRBV18; j_call: TRBJ1-1; clone_size: .; d_call: .; cdr3_nt: TGTGCCAGCTCACAGTATGGGGGGATGTTTAACACTGAAGCTTTCTTT; cdr3_aa: CASSQYGGMFNTEAFF
cdr3_length: 14; v_call: TRBV30; j_call: TRBJ1-6; clone_size: .; d_call: TRBD1; cdr3_nt: TGTGCCTGGAGTGAGGGACAGGGGAATTCACCCCTCCACTTT; cdr3_aa: CAWSEGQGNSPLHF
cdr3_length: 13; v_call: TRBV7-9; j_call: TRBJ2-5; clone_size: .; d_call: TRBD2; cdr3_nt: TGTGCCAGCAGACCTAGCGGCCAAGAGACCCAGTACTTC; cdr3_aa: CASRPSGQETQYF
cdr3_length: 14; v_call: TRBV9; j_call: TRBJ2-1; clone_size: .; d_call: .; cdr3_nt: TGTGCCAGCAGCCCCTCTAAGAGTTCCAATGAGCAGTTCTTC; cdr3_aa: CASSPSKSSNEQFF